The present entry profiles one T cell receptor beta chain with its context. The data originate from a study of blood T cell repertoires in COVID-19. The wider study: Samples taken during acute and convalescent COVID-19 were collected in the United States, Italy and Spain. PBMCs, B-cell-depleted T cells, or T cells were the source of the cDNA or gDNA that made up the material.

CDR1 MDHEN and CDR2 SYDVKM come from the germline V gene. The V and J ends lost 6 bases and 1 base, in that order; junction bases with no gene match: 8. The CDR3 is 16 amino acids. As originally analysed: Using reference gene primer amplification, nucleated cell counts were estimated. Sequenced by immunoSEQ multiplex PCR; TCRdb stores in-frame clones only, minus some. For V, J and clone size, that table is used; D and trimming come from the DNA. The table shows over 110,000 clones, with under 90% occurring only once. The chain is built from TRBV28 and TRBJ2-7; 11 bases align to TRBD2. Sequenced sample: peripheral blood. This TCR was recovered from a human donor in a cohort sampled during active COVID-19. The CDR3 DNA sequence: TGTGCCAGCAGAACTATGCTAGCGGGAGGTTCCTACGAGCAGTACTTC. It yields the protein CASRTMLAGGSYEQYF.